These 9 T cell receptor beta chains were sequenced from one sample in a study of T cell repertoires in cytomegalovirus infection. These receptors are not linked to any known antigen. TCRdb called the reads again in MiXCR, with one record for every CDR3 protein. The sample carries 250,000 to 400,000 distinct CDR3 sequences, roughly 25% recorded once. Sequences were derived from cultured PBMCs, sampled from culture after CMV antigen stimulation. These receptors were obtained from a human donor in good health (CMV status not recorded). Some clones in this sample may be carry-over from other donors' samples.

This chain uses TRBV19 with TRBJ2-2; 8 nucleotides align to TRBD2. V gave up 3 bases and J gave up 5 bases; unmatched junction bases: 11. Germline-derived CDR1 and CDR2 are LNHDA and SQIVND (reference sequence). The CDR3 loop spans 17 amino acids. CDR3 region: CASSMLAGRMGTGELFF. The CDR3 DNA sequence: TGTGCCAGTAGTATGTTAGCGGGACGGATGGGGACCGGGGAGCTGTTTTTT.

This rearrangement joins TRBV6-2 or TRBV6-3 to TRBJ1-5, with 7 bases aligning to TRBD1. In germline, CDR1 is MNHEY, CDR2 SVGEGT. J was trimmed by 2 bases and V by 6 bases; bases with no gene match: 13. The CDR3 covers 17 residues. CDR3 protein: CASRSRDSDLGNQPQHF. In DNA form, the CDR3 reads TGTGCCAGCAGATCCCGGGACAGTGACTTAGGCAATCAGCCCCAGCATTTT.

The chain combines TRBV7-3 with TRBJ2-2, with D unclear. CDR3 length: 17 residues. Germline lookup yields CDR1 SGHTA and CDR2 FQGTGA. V lost 1 base to trimming and J lost 7 bases, with 19 bases between them. CDR3 bases: TGTGCCAGCAGCTTAAGTCGCGAGGTAGCCGGTCACGGGGAGCTGTTTTTT. Amino acid sequence: CASSLSREVAGHGELFF.

Only one count was recorded for this clonotype. A read error is likely, as this CDR3 ends without the conserved phenylalanine or tryptophan. V is TRBV11-2 and J is TRBJ2-1, with TRBD2 matching 9 bases. The CDR3 spans 15 residues. The V and J ends lost 6 bases and 2 bases, in that order; junction bases with no gene match: 5. Germline CDR1 SGHAT, CDR2 FQNNGV. The DNA for the CDR3 is TGTGCCAGCAGTCCCAGACTAGCGGCCTACAATGAGCAGTTCTCC. This gives the protein CASSPRLAAYNEQFS.

The J gene is TRBJ1-5, the V gene TRBV4-1; D perhaps matches TRBD1 (6 bases). Germline lookup yields CDR1 MGHRA and CDR2 YSYEKL. The CDR3 length is 17 residues. V was trimmed by 5 bases and J by 2 bases, leaving 19 bases between them. The CDR3 is CASSWGTGGPRNQPQHF. In DNA form, the CDR3 reads TGCGCCAGCAGCTGGGGGACGGGGGGCCCGCGCAATCAGCCCCAGCATTTT.

The chain joins TRBV12-3 or TRBV12-4 to TRBJ1-4, with D uncertain. The CDR3 is made up of 12 amino acids. The V gene lost 0 bases and the J gene lost 8 bases, with 4 bases spanning the gap. The CDR3 loop is CASSLAREKLFF. In nucleotides, the CDR3 is TGTGCCAGCAGTTTAGCGAGGGAAAAACTGTTTTTT.

The table lists this clonotype with many counts. The chain carries TRBV4-3 and TRBJ1-5; no clear D. The germline CDR1 and CDR2 sequences are LGHNA and YSLEER. Trimming shortened V by 0 bases and J by 6 bases, and 9 bases separated the two germline ends. The CDR3 covers 14 residues. CDR3 in amino acids: CASSQDSRAQPQHF. The CDR3 nucleotides are TGCGCCAGCAGCCAAGATTCGCGGGCTCAGCCCCAGCATTTT.

This clonotype has a handful of counts. The V call is TRBV12-3 or TRBV12-4, the J call TRBJ2-1, with 8 bases identical to TRBD1. This CDR3 is 15 amino acids long. The ends lost 2 bases at V and 3 bases at J; junction bases unmatched: 3. The CDR3 here is CASSLRQGIYNEQFF. In DNA form, the CDR3 reads TGTGCCAGCAGTTTAAGACAGGGGATCTACAATGAGCAGTTCTTC.

The chain uses TRBV5-1 and TRBJ2-1; the D gene is possibly TRBD1 (5 bases). There are 14 residues in the CDR3. Per the germline V gene, CDR1 is SGHRS and CDR2 is YFSETQ. The germline V and J ends were trimmed by 0 bases and 1 base, with 5 bases remaining between them. CDR3 DNA: TGCGCCAGCAGCTTGGACAGGTCCTACAATGAGCAGTTCTTC. Translating gives CASSLDRSYNEQFF.